What follows are 24 T cell receptor beta chains derived from one specimen sequenced in a study of blood T cell repertoires in COVID-19. Data came from immunoSEQ multiplex PCR; TCRdb stores just in-frame clones and leaves some out. This sample yields some 180,000 clones, of which around 81% are seen a single time; less than 15% belongs to the top ten. The sequenced sample was peripheral blood. The receptors originated from a woman of 80 years or more with COVID-19, enrolled during active disease.

This clone was seen only once. This sequence joins TRBV3-1 (or the pseudogene TRBV3-2) and TRBJ2-5, with TRBD1 as a possible D gene (5 bases). Germline CDR1 reads LGHDT; CDR2 reads YNNKEL (reference sequence). Trimming took 3 bases from V and 5 from J, leaving 16 bases between them. The CDR3 is made up of 15 amino acids. CDR3 sequence (DNA): TGTGCCAGCAGCCAGGGGTCCACAGGTGGCGAGACCCAGTACTTC. This encodes CASSQGSTGGETQYF.

This rearrangement joins TRBV5-1 to TRBJ2-7; TRBD1 matches at 7 bases. CDR1 is SGHRS, CDR2 YFSETQ, per germline. V trimming: 4 bases; J trimming: 2 bases; junction bases outside the gene matches: 9. This CDR3 spans 15 amino acids. Here the CDR3 DNA reads TGCGCCAGCAGCCTAGGATCCGGACAGGCCTACGAGCAGTACTTC. It translates to CASSLGSGQAYEQYF.

This chain links TRBV9 with TRBJ1-3; D unclear. Per the germline V gene, CDR1 is SGDLS and CDR2 is YYNGEE. This CDR3 has 14 residues. V was pared by 1 base and J by 3 bases, with 8 bases between. The CDR3 reads CASSVQRDGNTIYF. CDR3 nucleotides: TGTGCCAGCAGCGTACAGCGTGATGGAAACACCATATATTTT.

V usage is TRBV6-5 and J usage is TRBJ1-5, with a weak D call TRBD1 (5 bases). The V gene's germline CDR1 is MNHEY and CDR2 SVGAGI. The length of the CDR3 is 15 residues. The V end lost 7 bases, the J end lost 2 bases, and 15 bases lay between the germline ends. In DNA form, the CDR3 reads TGTGCCAGCAACCATAGCCCGGGGGGCAATCAGCCCCAGCATTTT. Its protein is CASNHSPGGNQPQHF.

The rearrangement joins TRBV7-8 to TRBJ2-3, with 7 nucleotides matching TRBD1. Germline V gives CDR1 SGHVS, CDR2 FQNEAQ. The V gene end was trimmed by 0 bases and the J gene end by 1 base; junction bases not matched to a gene: 1. The CDR3 contains 15 residues. This CDR3 is CASSLAGGRTDTQYF. The CDR3 bases are TGTGCCAGCAGCTTAGCAGGGGGCCGCACAGATACGCAGTATTTT.

The chain combines TRBV11-2 with TRBJ1-3; D not certain. The germline V gene has CDR1 SGHAT and CDR2 FQNNGV. Deletions cut 2 bases from V and 7 bases from J, with 3 bases between. The CDR3 is 11 residues long. The CDR3 reads CASSLLNTIYF. The CDR3 nucleotides are TGTGCCAGCAGCTTACTCAACACCATATATTTT.

This clone was counted only a few times. This chain links TRBV2 with TRBJ2-1; TRBD1 aligns across 10 bases. V lost 4 bases and J lost 7; bases outside the gene matches: 16. There are 18 residues in the CDR3. Germline CDR1 is SNHLY and CDR2 is FYNNEI. Written as DNA, the CDR3 is TGTGCCAGCAGTGTGAGACAGGGGGCGGTCCGACGGCCTAATGAGCAGTTCTTC. Translating it yields CASSVRQGAVRRPNEQFF.

The chain joins TRBV5-5 to TRBJ2-7, with 9 bases fitting TRBD1. Germline values: CDR1 SGHKS, CDR2 YYEKEE (reference sequence). This CDR3 is built from 14 residues. V shed 4 bases, J shed 4 bases, and the junction held 6 bases outside the gene matches. The chain's CDR3 is CASSKGQGGYEQYF. The CDR3 coding sequence is TGTGCCAGCAGCAAGGGACAGGGCGGATACGAGCAGTACTTC.

The chain joins TRBV9 to TRBJ2-7; 11 nucleotides align to TRBD2. The V gene's germline CDR1 is SGDLS and CDR2 YYNGEE. CDR3 length: 18 amino acids. The V and J ends lost 0 bases and 4 bases, in that order; junction bases with no gene match: 12. CDR3: CASSVGWDLAGGRYEQYF. CDR3 DNA: TGTGCCAGCAGCGTAGGCTGGGATCTAGCGGGGGGTCGGTACGAGCAGTACTTC. The variable domain in full, completed from reference TRBV9 and TRBJ2-7, reads DSGVTQTPKHLITATGQRVTLRCSPRSGDLSVYWYQQSLDQGLQFLIQYYNGEERAKGNILERFSAQQFPDLHSELNLSSLELGDSALYFCASSVGWDLAGGRYEQYFGPGTRLTVT.

The chain couples TRBV10-3 to TRBJ1-2, with unresolved D. CDR1 and CDR2 (germline): ENHRY, SYGVKD. This CDR3 spans 13 amino acids. Between the trimmed V and J ends, which lost 5 bases and 5 bases, there was a span of 12 bases. CDR3 nucleotide sequence: TGTGCCATCAGTCTTAGCGTGGAGTATGGCTACACCTTC. This sequence encodes CAISLSVEYGYTF.

This clone was picked up a small number of times. This rearrangement joins TRBV29-1 to TRBJ1-3, with 8 positions matching TRBD1. CDR1 and CDR2 (germline): SQVTM, ANQGSEA. The CDR3 covers 17 residues. V lost 0 bases, J lost 0 bases, and 7 bases stayed unmatched. DNA of the CDR3: TGCAGCGTTGAAGACCCGAGCGGACAGGGCTCTGGAAACACCATATATTTT. This translates into CSVEDPSGQGSGNTIYF. Based on the CDR3 plus reference TRBV29-1 and TRBJ1-3, the full variable domain is SAVISQKPSRDICQRGTSLTIQCQVDSQVTMMFWYRQQPGQSLTLIATANQGSEATYESGFVIDKFPISRPNLTFSTLTVSNMSPEDSSIYLCSVEDPSGQGSGNTIYFGEGSWLTVV.

This clone appeared once. V gene TRBV5-1 combines with J gene TRBJ1-1, with unresolved D. V gave up 0 bases and J gave up 1 base, with 10 bases separating them. The CDR3 sequence is 15 residues long. Germline lookup yields CDR1 SGHRS and CDR2 YFSETQ. CDR3 in amino acids: CASSLVPRENTEAFF. CDR3 nucleotides: TGCGCCAGCAGCTTGGTACCACGGGAGAACACTGAAGCTTTCTTT.

The chain combines TRBV2 with TRBJ2-1, with TRBD2 identical over 8 bases. Unmatched junction bases numbered 4, after V lost 2 bases and J lost 4 bases. This CDR3 is built from 15 residues. CDR1 is SNHLY and CDR2 is FYNNEI in the germline V gene. The CDR3: CASSELAGAYNEQFF. CDR3 DNA sequence: TGTGCCAGCAGTGAACTAGCGGGCGCGTACAATGAGCAGTTCTTC. Looking up the rest from reference TRBV2 and TRBJ2-1 gives the full variable domain: EPEVTQTPSHQVTQMGQEVILRCVPISNHLYFYWYRQILGQKVEFLVSFYNNEISEKSEIFDDQFSVERPDGSNFTLKIRSTKLEDSAMYFCASSELAGAYNEQFFGPGTRLTVL.

V usage is TRBV5-1 and J usage is TRBJ2-1; no clear D gene. Germline V gene sequence: CDR1 SGHRS, CDR2 YFSETQ. Trimming pared 0 bases from V and 5 bases from J, leaving 6 bases between. CDR3 size: 13 residues. CDR3 residues: CASSLDSDNEQFF. The CDR3 region has the DNA TGCGCCAGCAGCTTGGACAGTGACAATGAGCAGTTCTTC.

This clone was counted a single time. CDR3 sequence (DNA): TGCGCCAGCAGCCAAGGATTGACAGGGGACGGGGCTTTCTTT. Encoded protein: CASSQGLTGDGAFF. The chain links TRBV4-3 to TRBJ1-1; 8 bases are shared with TRBD1. This CDR3 region has 14 residues. Germline CDR1 reads LGHNA; CDR2 reads YSLEER. V shed 1 base and J 11 bases; nucleotides not matched to a gene: 9.

The CDR3 protein is CASRDNSYEQYF. The CDR3, as DNA: TGTGCCTCCCGGGACAACTCCTACGAGCAGTACTTC. The chain has TRBV30 and TRBJ2-7; possible D gene TRBD1, 6 bases. Trimming removed 7 bases from V and 0 bases from J, with 10 bases in between. The germline V gene encodes CDR1 GTSNPN and CDR2 SVGIG (reference sequence). There are 12 residues in the CDR3.

This clone showed up just once. This sequence joins TRBV7-9 and TRBJ2-7; perhaps TRBD1 as D (5 bases). Germline assignment: CDR1 SEHNR and CDR2 FQNEAQ (reference sequence). This CDR3 contains 12 residues. V was trimmed by 5 bases and J by 5 bases, leaving 10 bases between them. The DNA for the CDR3 is TGTGCCAGCAGCACGACAGTCCACGAGCAGTACTTC. This encodes CASSTTVHEQYF.

The V and J genes are TRBV2 and TRBJ2-1; TRBD2 aligns across 7 bases. CDR1 and CDR2 from the germline V gene are SNHLY and FYNNEI. V trimming: 3 bases; J trimming: 8 bases; junction bases outside the gene matches: 10. The CDR3 spans 15 residues. The CDR3: CASSDDGGSMYEQFF. The CDR3 DNA reads as TGTGCCAGCAGTGATGATGGCGGGAGTATGTATGAGCAGTTCTTC.

V and J are TRBV28 and TRBJ1-1; the D gene is possibly TRBD1 (5 bases). Trimming took off 3 bases at V and 1 base at J, with 12 bases between the two ends. The germline V gene encodes CDR1 MDHEN and CDR2 SYDVKM. The CDR3 has 15 residues. The CDR3 reads CASSLTGHANTEAFF. Written as DNA, the CDR3 is TGTGCCAGCAGTTTGACTGGACACGCGAACACTGAAGCTTTCTTT.

This sequence joins TRBV5-1 and TRBJ1-2; D remains unclear. There are 13 residues in the CDR3. Germline lookup yields CDR1 SGHRS and CDR2 YFSETQ. With 2 bases removed from V and 7 bases from J, the gap between germline ends came to 12 bases. The CDR3 region is CASSLGQEGGYTF. As DNA, the CDR3 is TGCGCCAGCAGCTTAGGTCAGGAGGGTGGCTACACCTTC.

The chain employs TRBV25-1 and TRBJ1-1; tentatively, D is TRBD1 (5 bases). There are 15 residues in the CDR3. Germline V gene sequence: CDR1 MGHDK, CDR2 SYGVNS. Trimming pared 6 bases from V and 0 bases from J, leaving 14 bases between. The CDR3 DNA reads as TGTGCCAGCAGCCCCTTGGGGCAGCTGAACACTGAAGCTTTCTTT. Protein product: CASSPLGQLNTEAFF.

This chain joins TRBV11-2 and TRBJ2-4; 15 positions agree with TRBD2. Germline loops: CDR1 SGHAT, CDR2 FQNNGV. V trimming: 1 base; J trimming: 4 bases; junction bases outside the gene matches: 8. The CDR3 runs 19 residues. In DNA form, the CDR3 reads TGTGCCAGCAGCTTAGTGGCGGGACTAGCGGGGGGATTAAAAAACATTCAGTACTTC. This translates into CASSLVAGLAGGLKNIQYF.

The chain carries TRBV7-2 and TRBJ1-2, with D hard to call. CDR3 size: 14 residues. Looked up from germline, CDR1 is SGHTA and CDR2 is FQGNSA. Trimming pared 1 base from V and 1 base from J, leaving 7 bases between. The CDR3 here is CASSLGVLNYGYTF. CDR3 bases: TGTGCCAGCAGCTTAGGTGTTCTTAACTATGGCTACACCTTC.

The chain employs TRBV9 and TRBJ2-3; TRBD2 aligns across 7 bases. The CDR3 runs 14 residues. Trimming took 4 bases from V and 5 from J; bases not matched to a gene: 7. The germline CDR1 and CDR2 sequences are SGDLS and YYNGEE. CDR3 DNA: TGTGCCAGCAGCCCTGGGACTACCCTAGATACGCAGTATTTT. It translates to CASSPGTTLDTQYF. The variable domain in full, completed from reference TRBV9 and TRBJ2-3, reads DSGVTQTPKHLITATGQRVTLRCSPRSGDLSVYWYQQSLDQGLQFLIQYYNGEERAKGNILERFSAQQFPDLHSELNLSSLELGDSALYFCASSPGTTLDTQYFGPGTRLTVL.